This T cell receptor (beta chain) was captured in a study of blood T cell repertoires in COVID-19. Study details: In each case, the material was cDNA or gDNA derived from T cells, B-cell-depleted T cells, or PBMCs.

TCRdb keeps only in-frame clones here, not all; method: immunoSEQ multiplex PCR. The top ten clones hold about 4.2% of a sample with under 170,000 clones, around 90% of them seen once. V lost 3 bases and J lost 6; bases outside the gene matches: 2. Germline V gene lookup returns CDR1 KGHSH and CDR2 LQKENI. The CDR3 is 13 amino acids. As concerns this clone: Other DNA sequences from this sample encode an identical CDR3 as well.

This clonotype originated in a woman aged 60-75 years with active or convalescent COVID-19. V gene TRBV18 combines with J gene TRBJ2-3, with TRBD2 identical over 8 bases. Specimen: peripheral blood. The CDR3 nucleotides read TGTGCCAGCTCACCTGGGACTAGGGATACGCAGTATTTT. Its translation is CASSPGTRDTQYF.